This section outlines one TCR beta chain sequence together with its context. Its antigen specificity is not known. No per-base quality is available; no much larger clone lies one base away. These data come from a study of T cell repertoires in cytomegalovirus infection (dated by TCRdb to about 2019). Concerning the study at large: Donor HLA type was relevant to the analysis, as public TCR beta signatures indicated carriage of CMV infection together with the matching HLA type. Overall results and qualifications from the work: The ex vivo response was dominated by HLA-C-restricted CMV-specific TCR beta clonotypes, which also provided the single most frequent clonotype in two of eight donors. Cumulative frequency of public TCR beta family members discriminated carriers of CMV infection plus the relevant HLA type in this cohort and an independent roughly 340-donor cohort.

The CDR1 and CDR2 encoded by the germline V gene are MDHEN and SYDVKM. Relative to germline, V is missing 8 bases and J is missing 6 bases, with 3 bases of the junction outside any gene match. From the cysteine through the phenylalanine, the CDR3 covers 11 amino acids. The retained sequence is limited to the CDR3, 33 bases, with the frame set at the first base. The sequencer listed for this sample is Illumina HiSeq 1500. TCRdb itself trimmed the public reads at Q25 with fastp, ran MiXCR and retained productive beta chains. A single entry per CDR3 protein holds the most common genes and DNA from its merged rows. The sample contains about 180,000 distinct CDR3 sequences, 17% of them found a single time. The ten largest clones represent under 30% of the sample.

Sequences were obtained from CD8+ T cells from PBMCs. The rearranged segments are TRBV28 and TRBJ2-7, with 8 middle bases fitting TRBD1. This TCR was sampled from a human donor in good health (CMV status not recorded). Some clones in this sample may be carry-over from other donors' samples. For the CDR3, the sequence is CASSGGGEQYF. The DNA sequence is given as TGTGCCAGCTCAGGGGGCGGCGAGCAGTACTTC.